The clone carrying this T cell receptor (beta chain) occurred once. The antigen remains unidentified. Both RNA and DNA were isolated together from approximately 20-30 mg of bulk tissue that had not been sorted. Resection treated the patients' primary liver carcinoma. The data were taken from a study of tumor-infiltrating lymphocytes in primary liver carcinoma. General study results and limits: The difference in top-250-clone fraction between tumors and blood was significant, favoring tumors (p = 0.039).

Deletions cut 4 bases from V and 2 bases from J, with 12 bases between. CDR1 and CDR2 (germline): SGHDT, YYEEEE. The CDR3 contains 14 residues. From about 0.45 ug total RNA, TCR beta cDNA was generated with a primer in the constant region. Employing slightly modified ARM-PCR, three nested multiplex PCR rounds were run, and these gave rise to the TCR beta libraries. Forward primers for TRBV1-TRBV30 and a C-beta reverse primer served the first two PCR rounds, at around 9 cycles each. TCRdb independently ran MiXCR on the multiplex PCR reads; one entry per CDR3 protein. The data contain just under 45,000 distinct CDR3 sequences, 73% of them singletons.

The receptor comes from a man aged 40-55 years with primary liver carcinoma and hepatitis B virus infection. Sequenced: liver tumor tissue from sampling region 2. Described subset: tumor region T2, inferior pole. The chain employs TRBV5-6 and TRBJ1-1; D is unclear. The CDR3 nucleotides read TGTGCCAGCAGCCTTCATGGATTTAACACTGAAGCTTTCTTT. This gives the protein CASSLHGFNTEAFF.